This T cell receptor beta chain appears in the sequencing data of a study of OX40 agonist ivuxolimab in advanced cancers. TCRdb keeps only in-frame clones here, not all; method: immunoSEQ multiplex PCR. The data show tens of thousands of clones, approximately 89% seen once. The CDR3 is 15 residues long. The V gene lost 7 bases and the J gene lost 5 bases, with 17 bases spanning the gap. The germline V gene encodes CDR1 SGHAT and CDR2 FQDESV (reference sequence). This specimen was CD4+ or CD8+ T cells sorted from blood, taken in a trial of the OX40 agonist ivuxolimab. The chain employs TRBV11-1 and TRBJ2-2; TRBD1 or TRBD2 may be the D gene (6 bases each). The TCR sequence derives from an adult with an advanced solid tumor such as melanoma, head and neck, liver or kidney cancer. CDR3 in DNA: TGTGCCAGCACCCCGGGGGCTGGAGGAACCGGGGAGCTGTTTTTT. Translating it yields CASTPGAGGTGELFF.